The sequence of this T cell receptor (beta chain) was determined in a study of T cell repertoires in cytomegalovirus infection. About the research overall: Indicated by public TCR beta signatures were CMV infection and matching HLA type.

Each CDR3 protein gets one entry after TCRdb re-called the reads with MiXCR. Here the sample spans more than 150,000 distinct CDR3 sequences, about 20% being singletons. Study results and limitations: Frequencies of public TCR beta families were cumulated, and this identified carriers of CMV plus the relevant HLA. CMV-specific TCR beta clonotypes restricted by HLA-C were the ones dominating the ex vivo response.

Remarks on this clonotype: The antigen is undetermined.

The sequenced sample was PBMCs. This TCR came from a human donor in good health (CMV status not recorded). Some clones in this sample may be carry-over from other donors' samples.

The CDR3 DNA reads TGTGCAACCAGGGGGAATTGGGGCTCCTACGAGCAGTACTTC. As protein: CATRGNWGSYEQYF. V usage is TRBV28 and J usage is TRBJ2-7; 7 positions agree with TRBD1. The CDR3 totals 14 residues. Germline-derived CDR1 and CDR2 are MDHEN and SYDVKM.